The present entry profiles one T cell receptor beta chain with its context. This clonotype came up many times. The antigen this receptor binds is unknown. Base qualities are missing; no much larger clone stands one base away. The CDR3, cysteine through phenylalanine, is 11 amino acids long. The kept DNA is CDR3 alone, 33 bases in frame from the first base. A distance of 5 bases separates the germline ends of V and J, which lose 9 bases and 0 bases respectively. From a lookup of the germline V gene, CDR1 and CDR2 are KGHDR and SFDVKD. The record originates from a study of human T cells and chemical hapten exposure (dated by TCRdb to the early 2020s). As for the study more broadly: For sensitization, 2% DPC in acetone was applied to a 2 cm by 2 cm area of upper inner arm skin. Throughout the study period of approximately 23 weeks, patients also received therapeutic DPC doses to the scalp every week. Patch testing was done on the upper back using Finn chambers containing 0.01% DPC, and results were scored after 6 days according to International Contact Dermatitis Research Group standards. Alopecia areata with under or over 50% scalp involvement, alopecia totalis and alopecia universalis were represented in the patient cohort, which was mostly female. The libraries were sequenced as a pool, and the TCR yield per sample differed mostly because of small variations in library volumes within the pool. The study tracked peripheral blood TCR repertoire changes in vivo during primary and secondary sensitization to the hapten diphenylcyclopropenone (DPC) in alopecia patients. Blood samples were taken from patients before sensitization (week 0) and at 2, 6 and about 24 weeks after DPC sensitization. Blood for TCR sequencing was provided by twenty-nine alopecia patients at one to four time points (pre-sensitization, 2, 6 and 24 weeks). On the study overall, not on this receptor specifically: Expanded TCRs formed significantly more large CDR3 similarity clusters than pre-sensitization or healthy control sets, consistent with antigen-driven responses. The number of TCRs above 1 in 1000 frequency did not change with DPC sensitization; there was no evidence of global repertoire structure alterations. After repeated subsampling, changes were observed in the strength of the expansion versus patch-test correlation and in the threshold at which the correlation became significant. Patch test score was positively correlated with the number of PT1 expanded TCRs, with significance at thresholds 8, 16 and 32 but not at 4. All patients had alopecia, a presumed autoimmune disease, so their immune response might differ from that of healthy individuals.

The meaning of the sample's time point label: pre-sensitization, week 0. The sample's treatment or condition label, decoded: therapeutic diphenylcyclopropenone sensitization with weekly scalp DPC. At every patch-test visit, the blood draw took place before the patch test was put on. Patients were eligible if aged 18 to 70, diagnosed with alopecia and judged suitable for DPC therapy, and pregnant patients were excluded. Unfractionated whole blood was collected in Tempus Blood RNA tubes, and total RNA was extracted from that blood. The method was RACE. The run used a NextSeq 500. During library preparation, unique molecular identifiers were attached to individual cDNA molecules so that TCRs could be counted quantitatively and reproducibly. Each blood RNA sample was used to sequence both TCR alpha and TCR beta chains. Per the original workflow: A median of roughly 98,000 TCRs per sample was observed, with a range of 23,224 to 690,600. V, J and CDR3 annotation of the TCR reads was performed with the Decombinator software suite. For the PS versus PT1 abundance plots, all samples were subsampled to the same number of TCRs (28,000). TCRs were defined as expanded if absent before sensitization and observed at least eight times at the 2-week time point. TCRdb reprocessing: public reads trimmed at Q25 with fastp, clones called with MiXCR, in-frame beta chains kept. CDR3 protein sequences are deduplicated, and each keeps its most common genes and DNA. The V and J calls were determined by TCRdb, not by the authors. The sample has some 360,000 distinct CDR3 sequences on record, 5% to 6.5% of them singletons. Clones ranked in the top ten supply 2.5% to 3% of the sample.

This TCR was sampled from a woman in her forties or fifties with alopecia areata. Some clones in this sample may be carry-over from other donors' samples. Sample: whole blood, taken in connection with sensitization to the hapten diphenylcyclopropenone (DPC). Here the chain combines TRBV24-1 and TRBJ2-7, with an unclear D gene assignment. CDR3 sequence: CATSDSYEQYF. The DNA sequence is given as TGTGCCACCTCAGACTCCTACGAGCAGTACTTC.